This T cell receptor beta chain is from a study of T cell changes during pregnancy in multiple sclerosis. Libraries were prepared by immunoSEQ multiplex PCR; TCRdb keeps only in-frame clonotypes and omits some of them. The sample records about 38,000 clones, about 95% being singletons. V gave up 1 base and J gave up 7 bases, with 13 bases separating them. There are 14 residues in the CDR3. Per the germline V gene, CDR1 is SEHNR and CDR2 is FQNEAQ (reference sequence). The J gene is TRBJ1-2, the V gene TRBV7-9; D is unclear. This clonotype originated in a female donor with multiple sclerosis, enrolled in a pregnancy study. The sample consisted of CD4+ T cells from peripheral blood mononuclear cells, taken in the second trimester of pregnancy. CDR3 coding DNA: TGTGCCAGCAGCTTAGAAGGTCGGGAGGGTGGCTACACCTTC. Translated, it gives CASSLEGREGGYTF.